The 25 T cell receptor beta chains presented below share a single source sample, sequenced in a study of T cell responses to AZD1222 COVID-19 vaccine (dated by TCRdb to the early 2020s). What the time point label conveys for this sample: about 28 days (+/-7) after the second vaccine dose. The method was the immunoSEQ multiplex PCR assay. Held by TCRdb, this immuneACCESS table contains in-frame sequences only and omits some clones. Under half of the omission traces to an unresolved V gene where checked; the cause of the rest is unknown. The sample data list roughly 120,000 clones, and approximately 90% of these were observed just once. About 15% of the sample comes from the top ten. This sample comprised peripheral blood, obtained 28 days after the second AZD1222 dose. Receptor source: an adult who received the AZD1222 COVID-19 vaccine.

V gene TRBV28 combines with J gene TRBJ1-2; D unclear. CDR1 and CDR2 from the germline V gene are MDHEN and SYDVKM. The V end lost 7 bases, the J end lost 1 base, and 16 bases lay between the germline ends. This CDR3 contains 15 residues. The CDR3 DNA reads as TGTGCCAGCATTCGCCCGGGCCCCAGTAACTATGGCTACACCTTC. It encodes CASIRPGPSNYGYTF.

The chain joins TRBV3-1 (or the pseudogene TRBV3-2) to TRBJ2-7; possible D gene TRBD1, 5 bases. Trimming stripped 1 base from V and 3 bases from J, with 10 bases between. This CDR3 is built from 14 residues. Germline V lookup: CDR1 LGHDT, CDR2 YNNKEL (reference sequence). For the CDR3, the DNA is TGTGCCAGCAGCCAAGGGCGACAGAACTACGAGCAGTACTTC. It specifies CASSQGRQNYEQYF.

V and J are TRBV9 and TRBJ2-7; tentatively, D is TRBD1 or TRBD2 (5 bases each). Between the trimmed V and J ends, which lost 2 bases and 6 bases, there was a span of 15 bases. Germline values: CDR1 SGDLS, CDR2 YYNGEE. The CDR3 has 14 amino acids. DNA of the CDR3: TGTGCCAGCAGCGTCGGGGACGGACCCAGCGAGCAGTACTTC. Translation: CASSVGDGPSEQYF.

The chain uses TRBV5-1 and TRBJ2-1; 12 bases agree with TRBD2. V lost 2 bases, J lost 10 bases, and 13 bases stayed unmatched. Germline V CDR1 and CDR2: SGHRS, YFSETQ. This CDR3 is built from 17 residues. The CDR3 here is CASSFGLAGGPLREQFF. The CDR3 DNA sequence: TGCGCCAGCAGCTTTGGCCTAGCGGGAGGGCCCTTGAGGGAGCAGTTCTTC. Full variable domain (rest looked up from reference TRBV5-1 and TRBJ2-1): KAGVTQTPRYLIKTRGQQVTLSCSPISGHRSVSWYQQTPGQGLQFLFEYFSETQRNKGNFPGRFSGRQFSNSRSEMNVSTLELGDSALYLCASSFGLAGGPLREQFFGPGTRLTVL.

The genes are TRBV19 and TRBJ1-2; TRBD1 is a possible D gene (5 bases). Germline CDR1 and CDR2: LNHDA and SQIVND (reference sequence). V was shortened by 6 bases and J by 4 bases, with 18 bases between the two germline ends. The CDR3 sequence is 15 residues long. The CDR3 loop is CASRDSSDNAYGYTF. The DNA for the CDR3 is TGTGCCAGTAGAGACTCGTCGGACAACGCCTATGGCTACACCTTC.

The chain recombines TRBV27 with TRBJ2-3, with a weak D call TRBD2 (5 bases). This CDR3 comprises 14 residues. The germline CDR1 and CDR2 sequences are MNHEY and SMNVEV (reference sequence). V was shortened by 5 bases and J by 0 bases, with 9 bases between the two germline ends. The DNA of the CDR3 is TGTGCCAGCAGTGGAGCGGTTAGCACAGATACGCAGTATTTT. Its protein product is CASSGAVSTDTQYF.

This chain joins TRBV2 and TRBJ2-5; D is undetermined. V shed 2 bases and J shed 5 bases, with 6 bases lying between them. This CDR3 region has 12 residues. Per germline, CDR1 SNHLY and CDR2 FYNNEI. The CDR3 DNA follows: TGTGCCAGCAGTGAACTTAGGGAGACCCAGTACTTC. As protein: CASSELRETQYF.

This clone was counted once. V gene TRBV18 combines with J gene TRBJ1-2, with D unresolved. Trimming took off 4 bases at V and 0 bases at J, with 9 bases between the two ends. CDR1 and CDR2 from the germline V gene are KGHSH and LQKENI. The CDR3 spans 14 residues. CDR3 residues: CASSQDGANYGYTF. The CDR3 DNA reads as TGTGCCAGCTCACAGGACGGAGCTAACTATGGCTACACCTTC.

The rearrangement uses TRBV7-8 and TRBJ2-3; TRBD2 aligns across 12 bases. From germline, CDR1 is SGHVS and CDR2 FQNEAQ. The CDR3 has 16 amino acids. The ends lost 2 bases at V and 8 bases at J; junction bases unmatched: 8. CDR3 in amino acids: CASSLLAGGPILTQYF. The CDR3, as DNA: TGTGCCAGCAGCTTACTAGCGGGGGGGCCGATCCTTACGCAGTATTTT.

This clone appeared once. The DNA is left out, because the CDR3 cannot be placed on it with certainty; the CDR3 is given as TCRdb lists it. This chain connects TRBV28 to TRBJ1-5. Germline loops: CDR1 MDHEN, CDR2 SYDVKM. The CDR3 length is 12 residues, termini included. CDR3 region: CASSLSLQPQHF.

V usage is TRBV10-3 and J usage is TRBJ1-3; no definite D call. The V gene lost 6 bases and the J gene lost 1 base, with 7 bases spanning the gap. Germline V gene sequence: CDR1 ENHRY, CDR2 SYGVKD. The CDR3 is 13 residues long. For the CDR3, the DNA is TGTGCCATCAGGGAAGCTTCTGGAAACACCATATATTTT. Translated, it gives CAIREASGNTIYF.

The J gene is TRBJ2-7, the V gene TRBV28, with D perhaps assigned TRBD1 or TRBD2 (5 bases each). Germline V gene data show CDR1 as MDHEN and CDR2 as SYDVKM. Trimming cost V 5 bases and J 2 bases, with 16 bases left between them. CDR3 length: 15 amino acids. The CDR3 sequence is CASSTYGATTYEQYF. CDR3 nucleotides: TGTGCCAGCAGTACGTACGGGGCAACTACCTACGAGCAGTACTTC.

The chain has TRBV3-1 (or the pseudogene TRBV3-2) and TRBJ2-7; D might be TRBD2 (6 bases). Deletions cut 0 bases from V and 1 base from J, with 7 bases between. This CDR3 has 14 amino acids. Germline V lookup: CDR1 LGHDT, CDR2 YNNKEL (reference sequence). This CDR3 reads CASSQEGGSYEQYF. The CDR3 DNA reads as TGTGCCAGCAGCCAAGAGGGGGGATCCTACGAGCAGTACTTC.

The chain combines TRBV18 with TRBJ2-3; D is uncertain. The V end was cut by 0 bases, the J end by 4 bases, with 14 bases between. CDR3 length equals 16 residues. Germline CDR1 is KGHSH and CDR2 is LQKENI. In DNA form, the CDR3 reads TGTGCCAGCTCACCACCTAATAGTTTTGCTTCAGATACGCAGTATTTT. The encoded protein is CASSPPNSFASDTQYF.

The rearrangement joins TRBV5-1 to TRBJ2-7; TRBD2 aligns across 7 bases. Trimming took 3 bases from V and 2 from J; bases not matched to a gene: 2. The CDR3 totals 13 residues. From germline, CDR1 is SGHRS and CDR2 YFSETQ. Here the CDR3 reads CASSSREAYEQYF. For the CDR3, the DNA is TGCGCCAGCAGCTCTCGGGAGGCCTACGAGCAGTACTTC.

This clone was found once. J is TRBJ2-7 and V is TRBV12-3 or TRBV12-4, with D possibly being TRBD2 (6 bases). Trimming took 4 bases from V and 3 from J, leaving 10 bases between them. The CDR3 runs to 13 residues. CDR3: CASSSGDYYEQYF. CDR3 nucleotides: TGTGCCAGCAGTTCGGGGGATTACTACGAGCAGTACTTC.

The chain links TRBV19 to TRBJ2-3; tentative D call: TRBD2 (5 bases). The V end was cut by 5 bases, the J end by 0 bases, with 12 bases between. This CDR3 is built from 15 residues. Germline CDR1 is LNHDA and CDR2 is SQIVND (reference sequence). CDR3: CASSRLATSTDTQYF. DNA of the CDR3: TGTGCCAGTAGTCGGCTAGCAACTAGCACAGATACGCAGTATTTT.

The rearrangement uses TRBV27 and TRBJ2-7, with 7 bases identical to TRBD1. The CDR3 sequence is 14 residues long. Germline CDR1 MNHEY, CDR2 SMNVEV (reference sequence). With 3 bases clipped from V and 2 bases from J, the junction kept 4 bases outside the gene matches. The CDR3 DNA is TGTGCCAGCAGTTTTTGGGACAGTACCTACGAGCAGTACTTC. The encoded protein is CASSFWDSTYEQYF.

The CDR3 reads CASSAGPGNTEAFF. CDR3 DNA: TGTGCCAGTAGTGCGGGTCCGGGGAACACTGAAGCTTTCTTT. V usage is TRBV19 and J usage is TRBJ1-1; the D is unclear. The germline V gene encodes CDR1 LNHDA and CDR2 SQIVND (reference sequence). Trimming stripped 5 bases from V and 1 base from J, with 11 bases between. The CDR3 is 14 amino acids.

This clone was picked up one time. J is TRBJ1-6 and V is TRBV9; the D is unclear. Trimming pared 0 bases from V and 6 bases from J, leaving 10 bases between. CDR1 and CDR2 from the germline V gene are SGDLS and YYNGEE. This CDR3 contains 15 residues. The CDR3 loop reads CASSVAFRSNSPLHF. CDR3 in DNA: TGTGCCAGCAGCGTAGCTTTCAGGAGTAATTCACCCCTCCACTTT.

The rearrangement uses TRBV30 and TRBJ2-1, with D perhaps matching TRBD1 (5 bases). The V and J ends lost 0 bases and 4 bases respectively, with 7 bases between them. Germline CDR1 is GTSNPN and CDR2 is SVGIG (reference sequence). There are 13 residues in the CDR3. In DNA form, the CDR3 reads TGTGCCTGGAGTGTAGGGGCTTACAATGAGCAGTTCTTC. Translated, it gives CAWSVGAYNEQFF. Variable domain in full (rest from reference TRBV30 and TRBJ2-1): SQTIHQWPATLVQPVGSPLSLECTVEGTSNPNLYWYRQAAGRGLQLLFYSVGIGQISSEVPQNLSASRPQDRQFILSSKKLLLSDSGFYLCAWSVGAYNEQFFGPGTRLTVL.

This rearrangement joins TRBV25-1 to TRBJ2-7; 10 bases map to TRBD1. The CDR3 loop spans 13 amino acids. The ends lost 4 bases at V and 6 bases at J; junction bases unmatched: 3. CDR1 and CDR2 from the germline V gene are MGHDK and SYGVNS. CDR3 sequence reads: CASSAGQGPEQYF. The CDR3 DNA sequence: TGTGCCAGCAGTGCGGGACAGGGGCCCGAGCAGTACTTC.

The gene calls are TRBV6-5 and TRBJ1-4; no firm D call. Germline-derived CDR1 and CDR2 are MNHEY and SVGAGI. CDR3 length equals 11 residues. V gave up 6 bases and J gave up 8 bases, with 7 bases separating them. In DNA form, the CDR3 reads TGTGCCAGCAGGACCTTGGAAAAACTGTTTTTT. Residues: CASRTLEKLFF.

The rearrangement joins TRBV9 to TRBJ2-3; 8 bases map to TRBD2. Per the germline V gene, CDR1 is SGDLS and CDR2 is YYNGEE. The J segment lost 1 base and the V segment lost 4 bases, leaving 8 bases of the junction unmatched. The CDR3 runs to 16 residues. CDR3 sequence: CASSSSGMRGTDTQYF. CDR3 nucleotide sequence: TGTGCCAGCAGCAGTAGCGGGATGAGAGGCACAGATACGCAGTATTTT.

This chain's CDR3 is CASSLAVLISGANVLTF. The DNA for the CDR3 is TGTGCCAGCAGCTTGGCGGTTCTGATCTCTGGGGCCAACGTCCTGACTTTC. The rearrangement joins TRBV5-8 to TRBJ2-6; D call uncertain. CDR1 is SGHTS and CDR2 is YDEGEE in the germline V gene. The CDR3 runs to 17 residues. Between the trimmed V and J ends, which lost 0 bases and 0 bases, there was a span of 10 bases.